This is a list of T cell receptor beta chains from one sample in a study of breast tumors, draining lymph nodes, adjacent tissues. TCRdb itself ran the multiplex PCR reads through MiXCR, one entry per CDR3 protein. The sample consists of more than 100,000 distinct CDR3 sequences, 20% to 25% of them appearing once. Sample: axillary lymph node tissue. The receptors were gathered from a female donor with breast cancer. Some clones in this sample may be carry-over from other donors' samples. The conserved cysteine and the conserved F or W are not part of the CDR3 here.

length: 15; V: TRBV19; J: TRBJ2-3; CDR3: ASSIGGVGRAFDTQY
length: 13; V: TRBV7-2; J: TRBJ2-2; CDR3: ASRPGGVGTGELF
length: 11; V: TRBV4-1; J: TRBJ2-1; CDR3: ASSQDQGFPKF
length: 11; V: TRBV20-1; J: TRBJ2-5; CDR3: SATLVGQETQY
length: 11; V: TRBV5-1; J: TRBJ2-1; CDR3: ASRPQRYNEQF
length: 16; V: TRBV27; J: TRBJ2-1; CDR3: ASRGRGTSGSLWNEQF
length: 14; V: TRBV20-1; J: TRBJ2-3; CDR3: SARDPPGQGTDTQY
length: 13; V: TRBV28; J: TRBJ2-1; CDR3: ASSFYTAGGNEQF
length: 13; V: TRBV3-1; J: TRBJ2-3; CDR3: ASSQAGRSTDTQY
length: 13; V: TRBV9; J: TRBJ2-1; CDR3: ASSVGGTGDNEQF
length: 13; V: TRBV2; J: TRBJ2-4; CDR3: ASVKEQLAKNIQY
length: 12; V: TRBV4-1; J: TRBJ1-1; CDR3: ASSQEWAITEAF
length: 13; V: TRBV27; J: TRBJ2-7; CDR3: ASSPRLAGVPEQY
length: 11; V: TRBV20-1; J: TRBJ2-7; CDR3: SAGSSGSYEQY
length: 11; V: TRBV12-3/TRBV12-4; J: TRBJ2-7; CDR3: ASSLGRVNEQY
length: 12; V: TRBV20-1; J: TRBJ1-2; CDR3: SARDEWFGDGYT
length: 13; V: TRBV5-5; J: TRBJ2-7; CDR3: ASSSSGHGTWEQY
length: 12; V: TRBV12-3/TRBV12-4; J: TRBJ2-2; CDR3: ASTTGALTGELF
length: 13; V: TRBV11-3; J: TRBJ1-2; CDR3: ASSRWDGANYGYT
length: 15; V: TRBV28; J: TRBJ2-7; CDR3: ASSLWGAERENYEQY
length: 14; V: TRBV7-9; J: TRBJ1-5; CDR3: ASSLGRRQSNQPQH
length: 9; V: TRBV2; J: TRBJ2-2; CDR3: ASRVTGKLF
length: 13; V: TRBV20-1; J: TRBJ1-5; CDR3: SARDGGGVGQPQH
length: 13; V: TRBV14; J: TRBJ1-6; CDR3: ASSQYRGNNSPLH